This T cell receptor beta chain emerged from a study of type 1 regulatory T cells. Study context: This in vitro CD4 product, T-allo10, is enriched for Tr1 cells and alloantigen-specific.

TCRdb re-called the reads through MiXCR, storing one row per CDR3 protein. Of some 71,000 distinct CDR3 sequences detected, around 21% appear once; the ten largest clones hold around 8.1%. The study's findings and limits: Compared with non-Tr1 cells, Tr1 cells showed a narrower TCR repertoire.

This clonotype was picked up a small number of times. Its target is not known. The receptor was isolated from a human donor in good health. The sample was cultured type 1 regulatory T (Tr1) cells, either the whole culture or a sorted fraction (not recorded which).

CDR3 nucleotides: TGTGCCAGCAGCCAAGATTTCGGGAATGAAAAACTGTTTTTT. Protein product: CASSQDFGNEKLFF. The chain recombines TRBV14 with TRBJ1-4, with D unclear. CDR3 length: 14 amino acids. Germline CDR1 SGHDN, CDR2 FVKESK. Trimming took 0 bases from V and 5 from J, leaving 7 bases between them. The variable domain in full, completed from reference TRBV14 and TRBJ1-4, reads EAGVTQFPSHSVIEKGQTVTLRCDPISGHDNLYWYRRVMGKEIKFLLHFVKESKQDESGMPNNRFLAERTGGTYSTLKVQPAELEDSGVYFCASSQDFGNEKLFFGSGTQLSVL.